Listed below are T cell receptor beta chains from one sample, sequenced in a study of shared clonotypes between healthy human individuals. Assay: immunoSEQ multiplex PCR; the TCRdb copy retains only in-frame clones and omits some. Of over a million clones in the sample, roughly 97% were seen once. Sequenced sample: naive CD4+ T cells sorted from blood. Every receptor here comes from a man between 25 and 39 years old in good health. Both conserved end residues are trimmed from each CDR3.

cdr3_aa: ASTSGTANYGYT; v_call: TRBV27; j_call: TRBJ1-2
cdr3_aa: SGDSFNEQF; v_call: TRBV29-1; j_call: TRBJ2-1
cdr3_aa: ASSPVALGVNTEAF; v_call: TRBV27; j_call: TRBJ1-1
cdr3_aa: ASSDPGDTGELF; v_call: TRBV28; j_call: TRBJ2-2
cdr3_aa: ASSAAPGNEQY; v_call: TRBV19; j_call: TRBJ2-7
cdr3_aa: ASSPRQGRDEQY; v_call: TRBV5-4; j_call: TRBJ2-7
cdr3_aa: ASKRREWNNEQF; v_call: TRBV28; j_call: TRBJ2-1
cdr3_aa: ASSQSQPQH; v_call: TRBV28; j_call: TRBJ1-5
cdr3_aa: ATSRDPEETQY; v_call: TRBV15; j_call: TRBJ2-5
cdr3_aa: ASSVHRAIGSGANVLT; v_call: TRBV9; j_call: TRBJ2-6
cdr3_aa: ASSMLTSGRYNEQF; v_call: TRBV19; j_call: TRBJ2-1
cdr3_aa: ASSQTSGRSSYEQY; v_call: TRBV11-2; j_call: TRBJ2-7
cdr3_aa: ASNAYSGSGGTGELF; v_call: TRBV9; j_call: TRBJ2-2
cdr3_aa: ASNKGQANTEAF; v_call: TRBV5-4; j_call: TRBJ1-1
cdr3_aa: ASTPTTGYTEAF; v_call: TRBV7-3; j_call: TRBJ1-1
cdr3_aa: ASAIGQGLANVLT; v_call: TRBV6-1; j_call: TRBJ2-6
cdr3_aa: AAGDSLDNEQF; v_call: TRBV6-5; j_call: TRBJ2-1
cdr3_aa: ASSYSTGADTEAF; v_call: TRBV6-5; j_call: TRBJ1-1
cdr3_aa: ASSPVRMANYGYT; v_call: TRBV28; j_call: TRBJ1-2
cdr3_aa: SGIPRTPVVYEQY; v_call: TRBV29-1; j_call: TRBJ2-7
cdr3_aa: ASSPPGLVGPDTQY; v_call: TRBV7-6; j_call: TRBJ2-3
cdr3_aa: ASSSRGRITTYNEQF; v_call: TRBV7-8; j_call: TRBJ2-1
cdr3_aa: ASSEGLARVTQY; v_call: TRBV5-6; j_call: TRBJ2-3
cdr3_aa: ASRAGVRADTQY; v_call: TRBV6-4; j_call: TRBJ2-3
cdr3_aa: ASSQEKGHGYT; v_call: TRBV4-3; j_call: TRBJ1-2
cdr3_aa: SVESGDPF; v_call: TRBV29-1; j_call: TRBJ1-1
cdr3_aa: ASRLLGYEQY; v_call: TRBV28; j_call: TRBJ2-7
cdr3_aa: ASSGRRWLTDTQY; v_call: TRBV2; j_call: TRBJ2-3
cdr3_aa: ASGRTGTSLAEQY; v_call: TRBV11-2; j_call: TRBJ2-7
cdr3_aa: ASSITGSNTGELF; v_call: TRBV25-1; j_call: TRBJ2-2